The T cell receptor beta chain under discussion was sequenced for a study of cytomegalovirus exposure and HLA in healthy donors. General study points: A later analysis showed TCR association rates differing by HLA locus, peaking at DRB1 and lowest at HLA-C. Cytomegalovirus status was reportedly diagnosed by the classifier with high specificity and sensitivity.

In the case of this clone: Its specificity is not known.

PCR employed 60 Vbeta and 13 Jbeta primers. Generated by immunoSEQ multiplex PCR, the TCRdb table keeps only in-frame clones and is missing some. Of some 91,000 clones in the sample, approximately 89% were seen once. The V segment lost 0 bases and the J segment 2 bases; nucleotides outside the gene matches: 2. The CDR3 extends over 15 amino acids. Germline CDR1 is SGHTA and CDR2 is FQGNSA. The rearrangement joins TRBV7-2 to TRBJ2-3; 7 bases line up with TRBD1. The sample was PBMCs. This clonotype was obtained from a man aged 30-40 years in good health and CMV-seropositive. This CDR3 is CASSLAGQITDTQYF. The CDR3, as DNA: TGTGCCAGCAGCTTAGCGGGACAGATCACAGATACGCAGTATTTT.